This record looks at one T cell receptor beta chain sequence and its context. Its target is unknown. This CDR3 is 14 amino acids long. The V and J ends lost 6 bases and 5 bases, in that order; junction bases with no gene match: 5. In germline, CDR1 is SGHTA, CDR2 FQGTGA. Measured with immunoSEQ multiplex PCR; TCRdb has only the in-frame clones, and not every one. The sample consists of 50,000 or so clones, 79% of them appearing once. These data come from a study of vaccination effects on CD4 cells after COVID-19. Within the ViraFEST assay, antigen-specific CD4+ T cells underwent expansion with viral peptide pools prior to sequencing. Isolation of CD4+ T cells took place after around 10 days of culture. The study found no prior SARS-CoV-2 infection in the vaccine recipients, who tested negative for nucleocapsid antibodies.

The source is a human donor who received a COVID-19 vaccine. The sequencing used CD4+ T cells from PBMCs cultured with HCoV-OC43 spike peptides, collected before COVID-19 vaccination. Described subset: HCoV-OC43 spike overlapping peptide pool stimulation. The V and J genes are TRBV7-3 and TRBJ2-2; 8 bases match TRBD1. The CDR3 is CASRTDRGTGELFF. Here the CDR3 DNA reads TGTGCCAGCAGAACAGACAGGGGTACCGGGGAGCTGTTTTTT.